This T cell receptor (beta chain) comes out of a study of blood T cells in healthy people across ages (dated by TCRdb to about 2015). For the study in its entirety: In model experiments, template switching captured roughly one uniquely barcoded TCR beta cDNA molecule for every two T cells. For two donors (one aged 18 to 29 and one aged 80 or older), the study analyzed two additional independent replicas of 1 million unique cDNA reads from the same blood draw. Age-related changes in TCR beta repertoire diversity were measured in the study by deep sequencing normalized with unique cDNA molecular identifiers. Donors of different ages were randomly distributed across sequencing lanes to avoid experimental bias. Four age groups were formed from the donors: young (average about 17 years), middle-aged (around 40), aged (approximately 60) and long-lived (roughly 88).

The method was 5' RACE. TCRdb lists the instrument as Illumina HiSeq 2500. The second PCR ran for about 6 to 12 cycles and used a J-beta primer mix along with a sample-barcoded 5' primer. Each TCR beta cDNA molecule received a unique molecular identifier from a template-switch 5' adaptor carrying 12 random nucleotides. Each sample yielded at least 3 million CDR3-containing paired-end reads. All of the RNA was converted into first-strand cDNA using the Mint cDNA synthesis kit, with a TRBC-specific oligonucleotide serving as the primer. Following uracil-DNA glycosylase treatment, all cDNA underwent a first 18-cycle PCR with the universal primers M1SS and BC2_uni_R. The published analysis was carried out like this. Each sample was normalized by randomly selecting 1 million high-quality reads, each carrying a distinct molecular identifier. Reads sharing molecular identifiers were discarded rather than binned into consensus sequences. MiTCR, run with a Q25 quality threshold and the strictest error-elimination algorithm, handled CDR3 identification, clonotype clustering and error correction. Lower-bound total TCR beta diversity was estimated with a nonparametric unseen species model using Euler transformation. In-frame beta chains were kept once TCRdb had trimmed the public reads at Q25 with fastp and called clones with MiXCR. Duplicate CDR3 protein sequences are folded into a single record with the most common DNA and genes. These V and J calls derive from TCRdb rather than the authors' analysis. Here the sample has about 1,600,000 distinct CDR3 sequences; 42% occur a single time. The top ten clones comprise less than 8% of the sample.

Notes on this clonotype: Which antigen it targets is not known. Base qualities are not recorded, but no much larger clone differs from it by a single base.

The paper as a whole reports these results and caveats: A strong correlation was found between observed TCR beta diversity and the percentage of naive T cells measured by flow cytometry. Observed TCR beta diversity per million T cells fell roughly linearly with age, and a significant reduction was already apparent by age roughly 40. Bulk unsorted PBMC profiling prevented conclusive comparison of naive and antigen-experienced compartments. Estimates of total diversity based on one million sequenced T cells were regarded as lower bounds and as underestimates. The CMV infection status of donors was not known, potentially confounding age-related changes in expanded clonotypes. Compared with the aged group, the long-lived group had more naive CD4+ T cells, fewer expanded clones and increased TCR diversity, a pattern suggesting age selection.

The germline V gene provides CDR1 ENHRY and CDR2 SYGVKD. From the cysteine up to the phenylalanine, the CDR3 has a length of 14 residues. The only DNA kept is the CDR3, 42 bases in frame from the first base. Relative to germline, V is missing 10 bases and J is missing 2 bases, with 9 bases of the junction outside any gene match. Systemically healthy Caucasian individuals from Russia, some 38 in total and aged roughly 6 to 100 years, were included as donors. Each donor gave 8 to 10 milliliters of peripheral blood, collected into EDTA-treated Vacutainer tubes. Ficoll-Paque density-gradient centrifugation was used to isolate PBMCs, with at least 6.5 million per sample. Total RNA, at least 6 micrograms per sample, was extracted from PBMCs with Trizol reagent. For every donor, an aliquot of PBMCs went through flow cytometry to measure the percentages of naive CD45RAhigh/CD27high T cells.

The receptor was derived from a woman under 30 in good health. Sequencing was done on a sample of blood. The sequence joins TRBV10-3 to TRBJ2-3, with 7 junctional bases fitting TRBD2. The DNA sequence is TGTGCCACGGTCGCCGGGGGGATCACAGATACGCAGTATTTT. Its protein product is CATVAGGITDTQYF.